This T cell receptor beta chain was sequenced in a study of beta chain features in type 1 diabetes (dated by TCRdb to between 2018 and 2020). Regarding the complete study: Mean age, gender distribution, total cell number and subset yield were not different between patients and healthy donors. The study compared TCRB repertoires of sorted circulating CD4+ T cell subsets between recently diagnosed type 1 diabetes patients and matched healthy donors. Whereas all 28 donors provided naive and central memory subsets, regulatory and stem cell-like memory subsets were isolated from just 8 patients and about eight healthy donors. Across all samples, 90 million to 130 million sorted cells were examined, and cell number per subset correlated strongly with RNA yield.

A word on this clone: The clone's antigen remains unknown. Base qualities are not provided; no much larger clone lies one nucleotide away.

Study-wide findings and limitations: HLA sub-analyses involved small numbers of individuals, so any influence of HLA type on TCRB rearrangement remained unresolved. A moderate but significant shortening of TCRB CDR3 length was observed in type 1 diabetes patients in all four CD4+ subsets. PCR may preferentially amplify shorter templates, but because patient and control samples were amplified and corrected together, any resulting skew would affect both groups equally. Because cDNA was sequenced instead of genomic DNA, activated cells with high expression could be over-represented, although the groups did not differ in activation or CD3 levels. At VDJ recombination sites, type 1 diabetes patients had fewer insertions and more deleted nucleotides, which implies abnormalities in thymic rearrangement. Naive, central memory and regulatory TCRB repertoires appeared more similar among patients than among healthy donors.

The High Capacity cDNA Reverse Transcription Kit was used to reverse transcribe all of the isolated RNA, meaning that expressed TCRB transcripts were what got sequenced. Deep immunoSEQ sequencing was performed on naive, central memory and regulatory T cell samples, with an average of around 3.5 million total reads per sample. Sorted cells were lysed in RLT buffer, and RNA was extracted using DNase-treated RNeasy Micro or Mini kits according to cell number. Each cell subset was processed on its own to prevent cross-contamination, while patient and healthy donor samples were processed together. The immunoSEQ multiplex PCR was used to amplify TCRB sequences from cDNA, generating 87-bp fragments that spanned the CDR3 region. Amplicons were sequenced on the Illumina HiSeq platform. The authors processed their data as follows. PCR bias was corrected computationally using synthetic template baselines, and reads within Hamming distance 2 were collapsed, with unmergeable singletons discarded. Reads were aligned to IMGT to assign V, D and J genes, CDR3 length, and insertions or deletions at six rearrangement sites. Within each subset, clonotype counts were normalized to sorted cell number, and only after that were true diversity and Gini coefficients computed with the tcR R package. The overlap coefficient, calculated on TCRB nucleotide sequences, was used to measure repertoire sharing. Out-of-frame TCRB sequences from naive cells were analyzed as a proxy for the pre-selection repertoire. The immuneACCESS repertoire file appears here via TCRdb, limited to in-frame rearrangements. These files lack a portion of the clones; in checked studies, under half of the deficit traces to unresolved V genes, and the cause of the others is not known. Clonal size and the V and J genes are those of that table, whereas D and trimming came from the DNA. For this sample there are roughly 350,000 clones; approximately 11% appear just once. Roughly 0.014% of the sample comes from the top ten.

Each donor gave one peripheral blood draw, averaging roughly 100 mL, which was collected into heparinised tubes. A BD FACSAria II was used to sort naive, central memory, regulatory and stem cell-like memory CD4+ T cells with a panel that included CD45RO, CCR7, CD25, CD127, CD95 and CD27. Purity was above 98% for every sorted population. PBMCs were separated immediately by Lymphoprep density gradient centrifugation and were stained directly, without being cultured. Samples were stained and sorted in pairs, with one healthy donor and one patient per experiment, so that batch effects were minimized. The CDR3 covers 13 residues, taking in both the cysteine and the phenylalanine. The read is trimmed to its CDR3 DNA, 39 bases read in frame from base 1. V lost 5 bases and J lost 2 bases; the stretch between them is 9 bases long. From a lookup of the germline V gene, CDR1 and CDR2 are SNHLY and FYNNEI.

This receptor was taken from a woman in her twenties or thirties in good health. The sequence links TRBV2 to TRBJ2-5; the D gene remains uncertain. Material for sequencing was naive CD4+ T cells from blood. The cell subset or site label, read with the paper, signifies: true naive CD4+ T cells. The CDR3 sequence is CASSPQFQETQYF. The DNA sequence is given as TGTGCCAGCAGTCCTCAGTTTCAAGAGACCCAGTACTTC.